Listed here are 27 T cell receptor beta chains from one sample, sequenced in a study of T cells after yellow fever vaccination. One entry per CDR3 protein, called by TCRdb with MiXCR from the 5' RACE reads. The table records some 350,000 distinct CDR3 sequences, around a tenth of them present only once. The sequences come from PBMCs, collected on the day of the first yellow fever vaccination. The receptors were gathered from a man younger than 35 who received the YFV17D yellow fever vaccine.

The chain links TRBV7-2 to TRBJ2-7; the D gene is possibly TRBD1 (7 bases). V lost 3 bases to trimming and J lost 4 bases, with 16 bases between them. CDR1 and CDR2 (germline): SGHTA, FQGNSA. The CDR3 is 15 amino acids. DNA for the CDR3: TGTGCCAGCAGCTTGGGGGGACAGAGACCGTACGAGCAGTACGTC. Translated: CASSLGGQRPYEQYV.

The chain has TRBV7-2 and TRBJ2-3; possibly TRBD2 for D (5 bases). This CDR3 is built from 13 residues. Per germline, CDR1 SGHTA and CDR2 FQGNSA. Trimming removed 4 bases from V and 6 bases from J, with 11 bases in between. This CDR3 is CASSSSWQDTQYF. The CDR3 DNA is TGTGCCAGCAGCTCTAGCTGGCAGGATACGCAGTATTTT. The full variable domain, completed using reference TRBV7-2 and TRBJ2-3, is GAGVSQSPSNKVTEKGKDVELRCDPISGHTALYWYRQSLGQGLEFLIYFQGNSAPDKSGLPSDRFSAERTGGSVSTLTIQRTQQEDSAVYLCASSSSWQDTQYFGPGTRLTVL.

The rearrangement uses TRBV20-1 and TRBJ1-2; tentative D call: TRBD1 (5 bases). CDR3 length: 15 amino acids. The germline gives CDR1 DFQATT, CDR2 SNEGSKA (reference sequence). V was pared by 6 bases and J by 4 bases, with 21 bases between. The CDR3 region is CSATGIGTPGYGYTF. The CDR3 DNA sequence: TGCAGTGCCACGGGGATAGGGACCCCTGGCTATGGCTACACCTTC.

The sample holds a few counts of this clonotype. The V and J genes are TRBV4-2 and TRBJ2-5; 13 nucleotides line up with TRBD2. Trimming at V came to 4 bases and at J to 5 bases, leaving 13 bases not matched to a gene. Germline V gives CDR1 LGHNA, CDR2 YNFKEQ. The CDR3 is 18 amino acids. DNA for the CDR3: TGTGCCAGCAGCCCGGCCACCCCGGGACTAGCGGGAAGGGAGACCCAGTACTTC. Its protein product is CASSPATPGLAGRETQYF.

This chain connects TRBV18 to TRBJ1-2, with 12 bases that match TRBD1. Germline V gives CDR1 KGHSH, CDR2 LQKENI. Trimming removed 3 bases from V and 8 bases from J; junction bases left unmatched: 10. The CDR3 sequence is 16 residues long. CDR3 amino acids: CASSPLPGQGAIGYTF. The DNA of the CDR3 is TGTGCCAGCTCACCCCTCCCGGGACAGGGGGCAATAGGCTACACCTTC.

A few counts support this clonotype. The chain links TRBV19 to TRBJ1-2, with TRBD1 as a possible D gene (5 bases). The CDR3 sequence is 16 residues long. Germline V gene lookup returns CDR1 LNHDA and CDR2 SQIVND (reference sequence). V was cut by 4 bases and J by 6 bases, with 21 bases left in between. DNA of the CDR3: TGTGCCAGTAGTACCCCGTCTCAGGGACGGTTAGATGGCTACACCTTC. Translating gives CASSTPSQGRLDGYTF.

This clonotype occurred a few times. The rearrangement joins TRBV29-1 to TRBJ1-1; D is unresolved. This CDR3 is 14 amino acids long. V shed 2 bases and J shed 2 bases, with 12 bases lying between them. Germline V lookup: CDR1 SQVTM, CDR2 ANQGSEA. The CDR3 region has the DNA TGCAGCGTTGAACCCCGCCTTACTAACACTGAAGCTTTCTTT. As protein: CSVEPRLTNTEAFF. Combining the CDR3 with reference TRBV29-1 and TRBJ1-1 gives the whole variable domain SAVISQKPSRDICQRGTSLTIQCQVDSQVTMMFWYRQQPGQSLTLIATANQGSEATYESGFVIDKFPISRPNLTFSTLTVSNMSPEDSSIYLCSVEPRLTNTEAFFGQGTRLTVV.

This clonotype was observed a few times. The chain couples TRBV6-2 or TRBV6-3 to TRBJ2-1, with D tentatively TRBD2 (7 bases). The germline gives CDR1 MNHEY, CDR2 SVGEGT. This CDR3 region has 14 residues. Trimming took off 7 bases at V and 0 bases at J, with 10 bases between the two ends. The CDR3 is CASMGGPSYNEQFF. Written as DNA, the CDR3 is TGTGCCAGCATGGGGGGGCCCTCCTACAATGAGCAGTTCTTC.

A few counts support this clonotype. The CDR3 is CASRQGTNEKLFF. The CDR3 DNA sequence: TGTGCCAGCAGACAGGGGACTAATGAAAAACTGTTTTTT. The chain joins TRBV12-3 or TRBV12-4 to TRBJ1-4; 7 bases agree with TRBD1. This CDR3 comprises 13 residues. V lost 6 bases to trimming and J lost 2 bases; unmatched junction nucleotides: 0.

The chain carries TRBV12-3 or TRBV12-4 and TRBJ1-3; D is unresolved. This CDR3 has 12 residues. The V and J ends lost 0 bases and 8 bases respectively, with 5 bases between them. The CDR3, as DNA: TGTGCCAGCAGTTTAGCGCGTGACACCATATATTTT. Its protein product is CASSLARDTIYF.

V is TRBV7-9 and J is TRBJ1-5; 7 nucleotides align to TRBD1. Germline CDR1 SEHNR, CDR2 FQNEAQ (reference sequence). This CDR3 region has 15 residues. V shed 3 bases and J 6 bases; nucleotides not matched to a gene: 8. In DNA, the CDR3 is TGTGCCAGCAGCTTGTATGACAGGGAAGGTCAGCCCCAGCATTTT. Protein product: CASSLYDREGQPQHF.

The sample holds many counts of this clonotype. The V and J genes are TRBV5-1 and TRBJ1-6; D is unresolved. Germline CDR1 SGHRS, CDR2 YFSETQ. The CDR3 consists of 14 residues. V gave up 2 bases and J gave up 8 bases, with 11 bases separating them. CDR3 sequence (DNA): TGCGCCAGCAGCTTAGCAGCCCTGGATTCACCCCTCCACTTT. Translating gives CASSLAALDSPLHF.

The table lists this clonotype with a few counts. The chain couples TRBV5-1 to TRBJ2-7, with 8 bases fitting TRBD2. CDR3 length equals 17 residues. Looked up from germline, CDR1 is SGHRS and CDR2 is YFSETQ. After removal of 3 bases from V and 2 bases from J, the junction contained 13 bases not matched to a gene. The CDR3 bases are TGCGCCAGCAGCTGGGGATCGATCGGACTAGCAACCTACGAGCAGTACTTC. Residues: CASSWGSIGLATYEQYF.

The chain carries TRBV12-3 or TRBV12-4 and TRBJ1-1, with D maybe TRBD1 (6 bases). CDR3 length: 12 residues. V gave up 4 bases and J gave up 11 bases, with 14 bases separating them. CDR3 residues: CASSSQGLGAFF. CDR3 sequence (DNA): TGTGCCAGCAGTTCCCAGGGGTTAGGGGCTTTCTTT.

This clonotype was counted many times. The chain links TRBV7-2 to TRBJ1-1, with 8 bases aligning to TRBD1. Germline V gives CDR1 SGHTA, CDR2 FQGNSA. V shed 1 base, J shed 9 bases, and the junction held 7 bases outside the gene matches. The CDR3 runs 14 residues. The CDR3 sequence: CASSLGTGRRKAFF. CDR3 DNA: TGTGCCAGCAGCTTAGGGACAGGGAGGAGGAAAGCTTTCTTT.

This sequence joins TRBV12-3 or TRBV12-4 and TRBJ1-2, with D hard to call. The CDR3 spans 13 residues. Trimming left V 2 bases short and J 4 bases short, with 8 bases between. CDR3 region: CASSLSLAYGYTF. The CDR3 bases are TGTGCCAGCAGTTTATCCTTGGCCTATGGCTACACCTTC.

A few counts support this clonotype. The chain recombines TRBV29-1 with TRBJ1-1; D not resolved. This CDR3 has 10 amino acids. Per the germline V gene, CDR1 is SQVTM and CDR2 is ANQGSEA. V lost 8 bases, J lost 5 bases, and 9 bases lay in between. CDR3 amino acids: CSSRQTEAFF. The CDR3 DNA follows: TGCAGCAGTAGGCAAACTGAAGCTTTCTTT.

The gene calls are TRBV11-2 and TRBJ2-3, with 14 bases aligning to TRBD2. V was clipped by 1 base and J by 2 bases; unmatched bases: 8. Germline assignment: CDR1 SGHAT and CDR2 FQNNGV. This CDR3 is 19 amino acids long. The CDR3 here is CASSLGLAGGPRFTDTQYF. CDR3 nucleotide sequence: TGTGCCAGCAGCTTAGGACTAGCGGGGGGGCCGCGTTTCACAGATACGCAGTATTTT.

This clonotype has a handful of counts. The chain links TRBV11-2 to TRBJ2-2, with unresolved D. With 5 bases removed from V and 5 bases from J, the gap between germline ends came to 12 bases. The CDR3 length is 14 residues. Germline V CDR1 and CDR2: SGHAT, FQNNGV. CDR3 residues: CASSLRWGTGELFF. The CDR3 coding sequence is TGTGCCAGCAGCCTCAGATGGGGAACCGGGGAGCTGTTTTTT.

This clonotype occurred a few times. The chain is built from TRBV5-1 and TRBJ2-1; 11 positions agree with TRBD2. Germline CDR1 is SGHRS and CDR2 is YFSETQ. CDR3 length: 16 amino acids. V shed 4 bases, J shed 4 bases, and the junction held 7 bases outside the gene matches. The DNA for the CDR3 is TGCGCCAGCAGCACCCTCACTAGCGGGGGTTACAATGAGCAGTTCTTC. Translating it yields CASSTLTSGGYNEQFF.

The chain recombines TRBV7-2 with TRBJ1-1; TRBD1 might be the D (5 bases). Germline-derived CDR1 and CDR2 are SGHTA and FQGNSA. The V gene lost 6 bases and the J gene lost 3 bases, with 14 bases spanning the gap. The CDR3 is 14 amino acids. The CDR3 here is CASRSFGGDTEAFF. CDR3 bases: TGTGCCAGCAGATCCTTCGGGGGGGACACTGAAGCTTTCTTT.

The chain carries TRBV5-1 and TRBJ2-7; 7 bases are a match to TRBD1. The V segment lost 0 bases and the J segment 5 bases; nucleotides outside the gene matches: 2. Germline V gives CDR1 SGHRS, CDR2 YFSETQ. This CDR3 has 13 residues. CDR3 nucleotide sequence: TGCGCCAGCAGCTTGGGGGGACAGAACGAGCAGTACTTC. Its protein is CASSLGGQNEQYF.

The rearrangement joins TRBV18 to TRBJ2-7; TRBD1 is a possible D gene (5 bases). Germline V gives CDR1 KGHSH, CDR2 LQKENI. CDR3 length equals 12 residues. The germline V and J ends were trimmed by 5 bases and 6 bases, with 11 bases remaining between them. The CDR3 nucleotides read TGTGCCAGCTCAGCCCAGGGCGGCGAGCAGTACGTC. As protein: CASSAQGGEQYV.

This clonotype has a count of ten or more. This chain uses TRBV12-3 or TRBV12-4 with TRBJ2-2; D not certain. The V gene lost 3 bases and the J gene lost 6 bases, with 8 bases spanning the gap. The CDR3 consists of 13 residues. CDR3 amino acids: CASSFTISGELFF. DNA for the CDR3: TGTGCCAGCAGTTTCACCATTTCCGGGGAGCTGTTTTTT.

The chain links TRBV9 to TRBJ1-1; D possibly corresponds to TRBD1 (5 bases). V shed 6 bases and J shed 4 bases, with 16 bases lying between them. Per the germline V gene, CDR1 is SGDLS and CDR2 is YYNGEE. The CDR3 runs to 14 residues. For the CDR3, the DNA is TGTGCCAGCACCAGTGGGGGGTCTCTCACTGAAGCTTTCTTT. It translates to CASTSGGSLTEAFF.

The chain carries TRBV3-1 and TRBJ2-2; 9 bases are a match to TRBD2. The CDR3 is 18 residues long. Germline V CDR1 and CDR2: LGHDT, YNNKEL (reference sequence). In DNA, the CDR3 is TGTACCTTCAGTGCCGCGACTTTGCGGGGGGGCCTCGGCGGGGAGCTGTTTTTT. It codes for CTFSAATLRGGLGGELFF.

The CDR3 region is CAITPRTDTGELFF. The CDR3 nucleotides read TGTGCCATCACCCCCAGGACAGACACCGGGGAGCTGTTTTTT. The V and J genes are TRBV10-3 and TRBJ2-2, with D possibly matching TRBD1 (6 bases). This CDR3 contains 14 residues. V shed 7 bases and J shed 3 bases, with 12 bases lying between them. CDR1 and CDR2 (germline): ENHRY, SYGVKD.